The 20 T cell receptor beta chains reported below all come from one sample, sequenced in a study of blood T cells in healthy people across ages. The use of a sample-barcoded 5' primer and a J-beta primer mix characterized a second PCR of roughly 6 to 12 cycles. TCRdb itself ran the 5' RACE reads through MiXCR, one entry per CDR3 protein. Of about 570,000 distinct CDR3 sequences in the sample, 25% to 30% were seen once. The sample was blood. Receptors were obtained from a woman aged 70-85 years in good health.

Written as DNA, the CDR3 is TGCAGTGCTTCTGGACACGAGAAGCAGTTCTTC. This sequence encodes CSASGHEKQFF. The rearrangement uses TRBV20-1 and TRBJ2-5; D is perhaps TRBD1 (5 bases). The closer fit of TRBJ2-1 to the DNA end suggests the J call may be wrong. The CDR3 is made up of 11 amino acids. CDR1 is DFQATT, CDR2 SNEGSKA, per germline (reference sequence).

This clonotype appeared many times. V gene TRBV5-1 combines with J gene TRBJ2-1; 9 bases fit TRBD2. Germline V gene data show CDR1 as SGHRS and CDR2 as YFSETQ. Germline trimming cut 5 bases from V and 9 bases from J; bases unmatched to any gene: 6. The CDR3 extends over 13 amino acids. CDR3 coding DNA: TGCGCCAGCAGTCTTAGCGGGGGTATTGAGCAGTTCTTC. Translating it yields CASSLSGGIEQFF.

This clonotype was recorded a few times. This rearrangement joins TRBV20-1 to TRBJ2-4; D gene uncertain. Trimming shortened V by 0 bases and J by 0 bases, and 9 bases separated the two germline ends. Germline V gives CDR1 DFQATT, CDR2 SNEGSKA (reference sequence). There are 15 residues in the CDR3. The CDR3 nucleotides are TGCAGTGCTAGAGAAGGTGCCCTAGCCAAAAACATTCAGTACTTC. The encoded protein is CSAREGALAKNIQYF.

The CDR3 is CASRVTGSSYEQYF. CDR3 sequence (DNA): TGTGCCAGCAGGGTTACAGGGAGCTCCTACGAGCAGTACTTC. This chain links TRBV7-2 with TRBJ2-1, with D possibly matching TRBD1 (6 bases). Judging by the DNA end, TRBJ2-7 fits better; the J call may be wrong. The CDR3 covers 14 residues. Germline CDR1 reads SGHTA; CDR2 reads FQGNSA.

This clonotype has at least ten counts. The chain links TRBV9 to TRBJ1-2, with 11 bases fitting TRBD1. V lost 4 bases, J lost 7 bases, and 6 bases stayed unmatched. CDR1 SGDLS and CDR2 YYNGEE come from the germline V gene. The CDR3 has 14 amino acids. The CDR3 sequence: CASSPRTGGGGYTF. The CDR3 DNA reads as TGTGCCAGCAGCCCTAGGACAGGGGGCGGTGGCTACACCTTC.

This clonotype has just a few counts. This chain connects TRBV15 to TRBJ1-2; 10 positions match TRBD1. CDR3 size: 15 residues. Germline assignment: CDR1 LNHNV and CDR2 YYDKDF (reference sequence). After removal of 1 base from V and 6 bases from J, the junction contained 5 bases not matched to a gene. In DNA form, the CDR3 reads TGTGCCACCAGCAGAGGGGACAGGGGATTCGATGGCTACACCTTC. This sequence encodes CATSRGDRGFDGYTF.

The CDR3 coding sequence is TGTGCCAGCAGCCAGGGACTTTTGGTAGGATCCTACGAGCAGTACTTC. It codes for CASSQGLLVGSYEQYF. The V gene is TRBV14, the J gene TRBJ2-7, with D maybe TRBD2 (6 bases). Germline CDR1 SGHDN, CDR2 FVKESK. V was trimmed by 3 bases and J by 1 base, leaving 16 bases between them. CDR3 length: 16 amino acids.

A few counts support this clonotype. The J gene is TRBJ2-5, the V gene TRBV6-2 or TRBV6-3, with 8 positions matching TRBD2. The J call may be wrong; the DNA end is better matched by TRBJ2-1. Germline loops: CDR1 MNHEY, CDR2 SVGEGT. The CDR3 sequence is 18 residues long. CDR3 DNA sequence: TGTGCCAGCAGTTATTCTCGGGCGGGGGGCCCCTCTGTTAATGAGCAGTTCTTC. Amino acid sequence: CASSYSRAGGPSVNEQFF.

This clonotype was observed a handful of times. CDR3 loop: CASSRGTSGGTYEQYF. For the CDR3, the DNA is TGTGCCAGCAGCCGTGGGACTAGCGGGGGTACCTACGAGCAGTACTTC. This chain uses TRBV3-1 with TRBJ2-5; 14 bases map to TRBD2. The J call is in doubt because the DNA end fits TRBJ2-7 better. Germline CDR1 reads LGHDT; CDR2 reads YNNKEL (reference sequence). This CDR3 has 16 residues.

A few counts support this clonotype. The genes are TRBV29-1 and TRBJ1-1, with D possibly TRBD1 on 5 matching bases. Germline-derived CDR1 and CDR2 are SQVTM and ANQGSEA. The CDR3 runs to 18 residues. Trimming stripped 1 base from V and 0 bases from J, with 21 bases between. In nucleotides, the CDR3 is TGCAGCGTTGAAGGGTTTGGGCAGGGCCCGAGGGTGAACACTGAAGCTTTCTTT. Protein: CSVEGFGQGPRVNTEAFF.

V gene TRBV6-2 or TRBV6-3 combines with J gene TRBJ2-5, with 9 bases fitting TRBD2. The J call may be wrong; the DNA end is better matched by TRBJ2-1. From germline, CDR1 is MNHEY and CDR2 SVGEGT. The CDR3 is 16 amino acids. DNA for the CDR3: TGTGCCAGCAGCAATAGCGGGGGTAGTAGGGGAGATGAGCAGTTCTTC. Its translation is CASSNSGGSRGDEQFF.

The sample holds a few counts of this clonotype. In nucleotides, the CDR3 is TGTGCCAGCAGCAAACTACAGTATGGCCGGGAGACCCAGTACTTC. It is translated as CASSKLQYGRETQYF. The chain is built from TRBV7-2 and TRBJ2-5; D gene unclear. This CDR3 is built from 15 residues. The ends were cut back, 5 bases at V and 5 bases at J, with 18 bases in the middle. Germline V gene sequence: CDR1 SGHTA, CDR2 FQGNSA.

This clonotype was seen a few times. J is TRBJ2-5 and V is TRBV6-6; D is ambiguous. The end of the DNA fits TRBJ2-1 better, so the J call may be wrong. Per the germline V gene, CDR1 is MNHNY and CDR2 is SVGAGI (reference sequence). The CDR3 is made up of 14 amino acids. Here the CDR3 reads CASSYRWTGNEQFF. CDR3 bases: TGTGCCAGCAGTTACAGATGGACCGGCAATGAGCAGTTCTTC.

The chain combines TRBV7-6 with TRBJ2-3, with 8 nucleotides matching TRBD2. Germline CDR1 reads SGHVS; CDR2 reads FNYEAQ. The CDR3 covers 16 residues. The V gene end was trimmed by 4 bases and the J gene end by 0 bases; junction bases not matched to a gene: 6. The CDR3 spells CASSSQSGRSTDTQYF. CDR3 sequence (DNA): TGTGCCAGCAGCTCCCAAAGCGGGAGAAGCACAGATACGCAGTATTTT.

This clonotype was counted between two and nine times. This chain connects TRBV3-1 to TRBJ2-2; 12 bases line up with TRBD1. This CDR3 spans 15 amino acids. With V trimmed by 6 bases and J by 6 bases, 5 bases remained unmatched. CDR1 is LGHDT, CDR2 YNNKEL, per germline (reference sequence). This chain's CDR3 is CASRPRDRGPGELFF. The CDR3 DNA follows: TGTGCCAGCAGACCCCGGGACAGGGGGCCCGGGGAGCTGTTTTTT.

This clonotype occurred a few times. The CDR3 sequence is CASSQGVRVNTEAFF. CDR3 DNA sequence: TGTGCCAGCAGCCAAGGGGTCCGGGTGAACACTGAAGCTTTCTTT. V gene TRBV4-2 combines with J gene TRBJ1-1; D call uncertain. Germline CDR1 and CDR2: LGHNA and YNFKEQ. The CDR3 loop spans 15 amino acids. V lost 1 base and J 0 bases, leaving 9 bases between the germline ends.

V usage is TRBV20-1 and J usage is TRBJ1-1; D may be TRBD1 (5 bases). Germline CDR1 and CDR2: DFQATT and SNEGSKA (reference sequence). V lost 4 bases, J lost 7 bases, and 7 bases lay in between. The CDR3 is 10 amino acids. This chain's CDR3 is CSATGNEAFF. The CDR3 DNA sequence: TGCAGTGCTACAGGGAATGAAGCTTTCTTT.

The chain joins TRBV5-1 to TRBJ2-5; no reliable D call. The DNA end lines up better with TRBJ2-1; the J call may be wrong. CDR1 and CDR2 (germline): SGHRS, YFSETQ. The length of the CDR3 is 11 residues. This CDR3 reads CASRAADEQFF. The DNA of the CDR3 is TGCGCCAGCAGGGCGGCGGATGAGCAGTTCTTC.

Only one count was recorded for this clonotype. CDR3 nucleotide sequence: TGTGCCAGCAGCTTATTAGCCAGCACTGAAGCTTTCTTT. Protein sequence: CASSLLASTEAFF. The chain combines TRBV7-3 with TRBJ1-1; D gene unclear. CDR1 is SGHTA and CDR2 is FQGTGA in the germline V gene. V lost 2 bases and J 4 bases, leaving 8 bases between the germline ends. CDR3 size: 13 residues.

This sequence joins TRBV5-1 and TRBJ1-2, with D perhaps matching TRBD1 (5 bases). Trimming removed 4 bases from V and 12 bases from J, with 25 bases in between. This CDR3 is built from 15 residues. Germline CDR1 reads SGHRS; CDR2 reads YFSETQ. The CDR3 sequence: CASSEPGRGGHFHTF. In DNA form, the CDR3 reads TGCGCCAGCAGCGAGCCGGGACGCGGGGGTCATTTCCACACCTTC.